This paragraph reports one T cell receptor beta chain. This specimen belongs to a study of OX40 agonist ivuxolimab in advanced cancers. TCRdb's table, derived via immunoSEQ multiplex PCR, lists solely in-frame clones and lacks some. In the table there are some 62,000 clones, about four fifths of which are singletons. Germline loops: CDR1 SGHTA, CDR2 FQGNSA. V was shortened by 7 bases and J by 1 base, with 10 bases between the two germline ends. The CDR3 contains 13 residues. The input for sequencing was CD4+ or CD8+ T cells sorted from blood, taken in a trial of the OX40 agonist ivuxolimab. The V call is TRBV7-2, the J call TRBJ2-5; either TRBD1 or TRBD2 may fit D (5 bases each). This clonotype was sampled from an adult with an advanced solid tumor such as melanoma, head and neck, liver or kidney cancer. CDR3 in amino acids: CASTTGPQETQYF. CDR3 DNA sequence: TGTGCCAGCACCACGGGACCCCAAGAGACCCAGTACTTC. Full variable domain (remainder filled in from reference TRBV7-2 and TRBJ2-5): GAGVSQSPSNKVTEKGKDVELRCDPISGHTALYWYRQSLGQGLEFLIYFQGNSAPDKSGLPSDRFSAERTGGSVSTLTIQRTQQEDSAVYLCASTTGPQETQYFGPGTRLLVL.